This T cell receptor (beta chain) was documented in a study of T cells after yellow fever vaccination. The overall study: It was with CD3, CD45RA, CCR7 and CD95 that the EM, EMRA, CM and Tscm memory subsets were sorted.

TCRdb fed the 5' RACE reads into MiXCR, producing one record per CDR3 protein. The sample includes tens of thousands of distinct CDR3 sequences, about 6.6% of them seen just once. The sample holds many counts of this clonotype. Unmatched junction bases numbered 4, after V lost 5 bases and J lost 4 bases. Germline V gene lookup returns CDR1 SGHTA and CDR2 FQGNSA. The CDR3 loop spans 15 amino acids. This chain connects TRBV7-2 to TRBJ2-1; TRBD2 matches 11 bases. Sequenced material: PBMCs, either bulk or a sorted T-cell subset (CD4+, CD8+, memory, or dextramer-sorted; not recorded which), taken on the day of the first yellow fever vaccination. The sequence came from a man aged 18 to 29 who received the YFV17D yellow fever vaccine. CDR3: CASSATSGGYNEQFF. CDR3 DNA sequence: TGTGCCAGCAGCGCTACTAGCGGGGGATACAATGAGCAGTTCTTC.